This TCR beta chain was captured in a study of blood T cell repertoires in COVID-19. The overall study: From the United States, Italy and Spain came samples of acute and convalescent COVID-19.

The V gene lost 0 bases and the J gene lost 5 bases, with 7 bases spanning the gap. This CDR3 contains 13 residues. Germline values: CDR1 LGHNA, CDR2 YNFKEQ. Clones were read by immunoSEQ multiplex PCR, and TCRdb kept only the in-frame ones, dropping some. The sample comprises tens of thousands of clones, around 90% of which are singletons, and about 5% rests with the top ten. The receptor was derived from a man in his 60s with COVID-19, enrolled during active disease. The source material was peripheral blood. V is TRBV4-2 and J is TRBJ1-2; possible D gene TRBD1, 5 bases. The CDR3 DNA follows: TGTGCCAGCAGCCAAGAAAGGGGATATGGCTACACCTTC. Residues: CASSQERGYGYTF.